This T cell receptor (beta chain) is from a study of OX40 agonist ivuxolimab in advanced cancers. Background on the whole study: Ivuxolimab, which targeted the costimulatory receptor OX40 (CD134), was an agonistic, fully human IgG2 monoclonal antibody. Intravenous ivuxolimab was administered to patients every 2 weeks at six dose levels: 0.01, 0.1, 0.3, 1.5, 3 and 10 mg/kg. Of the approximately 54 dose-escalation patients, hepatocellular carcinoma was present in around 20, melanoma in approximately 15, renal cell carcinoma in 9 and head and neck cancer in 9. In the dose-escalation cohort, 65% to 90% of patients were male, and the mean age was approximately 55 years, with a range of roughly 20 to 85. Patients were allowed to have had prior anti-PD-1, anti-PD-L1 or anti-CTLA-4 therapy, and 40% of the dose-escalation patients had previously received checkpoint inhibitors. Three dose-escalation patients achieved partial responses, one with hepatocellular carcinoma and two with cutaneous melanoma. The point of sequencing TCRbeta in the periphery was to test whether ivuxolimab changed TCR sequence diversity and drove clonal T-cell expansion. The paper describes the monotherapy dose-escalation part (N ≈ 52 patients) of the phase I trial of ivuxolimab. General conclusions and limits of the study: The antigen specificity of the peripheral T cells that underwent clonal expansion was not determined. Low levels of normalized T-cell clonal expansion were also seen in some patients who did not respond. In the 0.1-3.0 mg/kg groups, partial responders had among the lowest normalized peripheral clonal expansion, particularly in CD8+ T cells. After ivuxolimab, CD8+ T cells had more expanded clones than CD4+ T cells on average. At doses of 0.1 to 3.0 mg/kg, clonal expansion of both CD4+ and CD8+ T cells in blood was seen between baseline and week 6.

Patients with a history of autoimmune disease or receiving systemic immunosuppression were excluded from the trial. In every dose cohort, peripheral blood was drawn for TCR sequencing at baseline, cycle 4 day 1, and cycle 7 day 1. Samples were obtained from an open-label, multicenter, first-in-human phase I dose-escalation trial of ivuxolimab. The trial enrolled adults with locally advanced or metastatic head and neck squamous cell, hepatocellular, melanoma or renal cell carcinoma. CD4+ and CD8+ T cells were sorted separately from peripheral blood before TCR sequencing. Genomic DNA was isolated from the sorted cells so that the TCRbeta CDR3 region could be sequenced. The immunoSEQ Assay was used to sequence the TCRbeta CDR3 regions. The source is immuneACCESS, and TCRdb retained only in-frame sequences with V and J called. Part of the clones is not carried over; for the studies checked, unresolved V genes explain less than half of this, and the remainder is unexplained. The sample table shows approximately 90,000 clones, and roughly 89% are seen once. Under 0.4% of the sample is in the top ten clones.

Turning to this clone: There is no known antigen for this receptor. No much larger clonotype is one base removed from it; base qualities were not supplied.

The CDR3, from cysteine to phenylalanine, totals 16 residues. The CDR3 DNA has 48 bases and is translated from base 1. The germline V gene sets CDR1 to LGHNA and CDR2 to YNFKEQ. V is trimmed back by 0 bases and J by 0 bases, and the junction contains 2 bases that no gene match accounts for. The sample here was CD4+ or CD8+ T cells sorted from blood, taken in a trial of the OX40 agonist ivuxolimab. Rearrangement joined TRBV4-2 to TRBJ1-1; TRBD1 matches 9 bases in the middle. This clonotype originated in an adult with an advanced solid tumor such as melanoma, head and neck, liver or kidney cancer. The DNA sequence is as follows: TGTGCCAGCAGCCAAGAAAGGGACAGGGTGAACACTGAAGCTTTCTTT. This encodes CASSQERDRVNTEAFF.